This T cell receptor beta chain is from a study of shared clonotypes between healthy human individuals. Study information: Aged between 18 and 49, the donors were two women and a few men.

General study findings and limits: It was expected that sequencing depth would affect clonotype sharing among donors.

Original processing methods: Without quality scores, immunoSEQ junctional reads could not be filtered like full-length reads. TCRdb's table, derived via immunoSEQ multiplex PCR, lists solely in-frame clones and lacks some. The V and J calls and clone size were taken over from that table, and D and trimming were inferred from the DNA. The repertoire has about 980,000 clones, over 60% of them found once; the top ten carry about 1.5%. A split of CD4+ cells into CD45RA+ naive and CD45RA-negative memory subsets was performed. Points on this clone: Its specificity is not known.

This CDR3 has 15 residues. V lost 5 bases to trimming and J lost 4 bases; unmatched junction nucleotides: 8. CDR1 and CDR2 from the germline V gene are MDHEN and SYDVKM. This TCR derives from a man aged 18 to 30 in good health. The chain employs TRBV28 and TRBJ1-5, with 7 nucleotides matching TRBD1. Input material: memory CD4+ T cells sorted from blood. As to subset: CD45RA-negative fraction. The CDR3 region has the DNA TGTGCCAGCAGTGGACCTACAGGGGTTAATCAGCCCCAGCATTTT. This encodes CASSGPTGVNQPQHF.